The sequence of this T cell receptor (beta chain) was determined in a study of shared clonotypes between healthy human individuals. Study-level findings and limits: Rarefaction exposed incomplete sorted-subset sequencing despite large depth.

A remark on this clone: The antigen is unknown.

Deep was the level at which the assay was run. Some clones are missing from TCRdb's copy, which holds only in-frame ones; the method was immunoSEQ multiplex PCR. This table holds approximately 740,000 clones, around two thirds found once. Sequencing used memory CD4+ T cells sorted from blood. Subset in this sample: CD45RA-negative fraction. This receptor was taken from a woman aged 25 to 39 in good health.

The CDR3 DNA follows: TGTGCCAGCAGAGTCGCGGACAGGTCCCTAGTCTATCAGCCCCAGCATTTT. Residues: CASRVADRSLVYQPQHF. The chain uses TRBV28 and TRBJ1-5; 7 nucleotides align to TRBD1. The CDR3 is 17 amino acids. V was clipped by 6 bases and J by 5 bases; unmatched bases: 16. Germline CDR1 reads MDHEN; CDR2 reads SYDVKM.